This T cell receptor beta chain derives from a study of blood T cell repertoires in COVID-19. Study background: Donors in the United States, Italy and Spain gave samples during acute or convalescent COVID-19. Nucleic acid was either cDNA or gDNA, and it came from T cells, B-cell-depleted T cells, or PBMCs.

The Seattle patients joined while their infection was active and were tracked longitudinally afterward. Germline CDR1 and CDR2: MNHEY and SVGAGI. Trimming left V 6 bases short and J 6 bases short, with 6 bases between. The CDR3 contains 11 residues. Authors' methods: Reference gene primer amplification gave nucleated cell count estimates. The repertoire was sequenced with immunoSEQ multiplex PCR; TCRdb's copy has only in-frame clones and lacks some. V and J calls and clone size follow that table, whereas D and trimming were derived from the DNA. In the table there are 250,000 to 350,000 clones, about 88% of which are singletons.

This receptor was obtained from a human donor with COVID-19, enrolled during active disease. The donor label of this sample is uncertain. The V gene is TRBV6-5, the J gene TRBJ2-1; D remains ambiguous. The source material was peripheral blood. The CDR3 coding sequence is TGTGCCAGCAGCACAGTCAATGAGCAGTTCTTC. Encoded protein: CASSTVNEQFF.